This T cell receptor (beta chain) was sequenced in a study of cytomegalovirus exposure and HLA in healthy donors. There are 12 residues in the CDR3. The germline V gene encodes CDR1 GTSNPN and CDR2 SVGIG (reference sequence). The V gene end was trimmed by 3 bases and the J gene end by 5 bases; junction bases not matched to a gene: 1. In the PCR, 60 Vbeta and 13 Jbeta primers were used. Using immunoSEQ multiplex PCR, the repertoire was profiled, and TCRdb retains in-frame clones only, with some absent. This table has about 190,000 clones, 84% appearing once. The clonotype comes from a woman between 50 and 59 years old in good health and CMV-seropositive. Sequenced: PBMCs. The V gene is TRBV30, the J gene TRBJ1-5; 7 bases align to TRBD1. The CDR3 sequence: CAWSDRDQPQHF. CDR3 DNA: TGTGCCTGGAGCGACAGGGATCAGCCCCAGCATTTT.